What follows are 18 T cell receptor beta chains derived from one specimen sequenced in a study of sequential checkpoint blockade in melanoma (dated by TCRdb to the late 2010s). The receptor library was made with the immunoSEQ multiplex PCR assay. TCRdb mirrors the immuneACCESS table, restricted to in-frame sequences. Some clones are absent from its copies; in checked studies, under half trace to an unresolved V gene, and the reason for the others is unknown. This sample has under 15,000 clones in its table, and roughly 26% of those were observed once. Jointly, the top ten make up roughly 19% of the sample. This specimen's treatment or condition label, per the study, means: randomized to nivolumab then ipilimumab (arm A) or the reverse (arm B). Sequences were derived from tumor tissue (inferred from file names), sampled from a patient given nivolumab and ipilimumab in sequence. The source is a human donor with melanoma.

This clone was observed at least ten times. This CDR3 is also generated by other DNA sequences in the sample. The rearrangement joins TRBV19 to TRBJ2-3; the D call may be TRBD1 or TRBD2 (6 bases each). The V end was cut by 11 bases, the J end by 4 bases, with 19 bases between. CDR3 size: 14 residues. Germline V gene data show CDR1 as LNHDA and CDR2 as SQIVND (reference sequence). The CDR3 loop reads CASRTTGGPDTQYF. The CDR3 bases are TGTGCCTCACGGACTACCGGGGGCCCAGATACGCAGTATTTT.

V is TRBV6-8 and J is TRBJ2-2; 7 bases are a match to TRBD1. In germline, CDR1 is MNHGY, CDR2 SAAAGT. CDR3 size: 15 residues. The V gene end was trimmed by 7 bases and the J gene end by 2 bases; junction bases not matched to a gene: 7. DNA for the CDR3: TGTGCCAGCATATACAGGGGCCTAAACACCGGGGAGCTGTTTTTT. This sequence encodes CASIYRGLNTGELFF.

This clone was recorded at least ten times. V and J are TRBV2 and TRBJ1-2, with D possibly TRBD1 on 5 matching bases. V lost 6 bases to trimming and J lost 0 bases, with 17 bases between them. The germline CDR1 and CDR2 sequences are SNHLY and FYNNEI. The CDR3 length is 16 residues. The CDR3 DNA follows: TGTGCCAGCAGGGCCGGACATCCCCAAGCTAACTATGGCTACACCTTC. The encoded protein is CASRAGHPQANYGYTF.

This clone came up a few times. The chain uses TRBV6-7 and TRBJ1-6; the D gene is possibly TRBD1 (5 bases). TRBV6-7 is classed as an ORF, of uncertain function. Trimming stripped 0 bases from V and 9 bases from J, with 12 bases between. This CDR3 spans 15 amino acids. The CDR3, as DNA: TGTGCCAGCAGTTACTCGCGGGGGGAGTTTTCACCCCTCCACTTT. Its translation: CASSYSRGEFSPLHF.

This clone occurred once. V gene TRBV19 combines with J gene TRBJ1-2; D might be TRBD1 (6 bases). This CDR3 has 15 amino acids. Germline assignment: CDR1 LNHDA and CDR2 SQIVND (reference sequence). Trimming removed 5 bases from V and 4 bases from J, with 17 bases in between. The CDR3 region has the DNA TGTGCCAGTAGTCCTCCGGGACATACAGTCTATGGCTACACCTTC. This codes for CASSPPGHTVYGYTF.

V usage is TRBV6-8 and J usage is TRBJ1-3; the match to TRBD1 covers 10 bases. Germline CDR1 is MNHGY and CDR2 is SAAAGT. The CDR3 totals 20 residues. Germline trimming cut 1 base from V and 0 bases from J; bases unmatched to any gene: 12. CDR3 amino acids: CASSYFRDRGSLDSGNTIYF. The CDR3 nucleotides are TGTGCCAGCAGTTACTTCCGGGACAGGGGAAGTTTAGACTCTGGAAACACCATATATTTT.

The rearrangement links TRBV6-8 to TRBJ2-2, with TRBD1 as a possible D gene (5 bases). Trimming took 6 bases from V and 5 from J, leaving 13 bases between them. Germline CDR1 and CDR2: MNHGY and SAAAGT. The CDR3 runs to 14 residues. This CDR3 is CASSQGAQTGELFF. The CDR3 DNA follows: TGTGCCAGCAGCCAAGGGGCGCAAACCGGGGAGCTGTTTTTT.

The CDR3 nucleotides read TGTGCCAGTAACATCGGACAAACATATAGCAATCAGCCCCAGCATTTT. Translating it yields CASNIGQTYSNQPQHF. The rearrangement links TRBV19 to TRBJ1-5; a possible D gene is TRBD1 (5 bases). The CDR3 spans 16 residues. The V gene's germline CDR1 is LNHDA and CDR2 SQIVND (reference sequence). V lost 7 bases, J lost 0 bases, and 16 bases lay in between.

The CDR3 DNA is TGTGCCACCAGCAGAGATGGGGACAGGGGGGCCTACAATGAGCAGTTCTTC. Translation: CATSRDGDRGAYNEQFF. V usage is TRBV15 and J usage is TRBJ2-1; TRBD1 aligns across 11 bases. Germline V gene sequence: CDR1 LNHNV, CDR2 YYDKDF (reference sequence). The CDR3 loop spans 17 amino acids. V dropped 0 bases and J dropped 2; count of bases not matched to a gene: 3.

This clone was seen many times. J is TRBJ1-2 and V is TRBV11-3; D is uncertain. V was trimmed by 2 bases and J by 5 bases, leaving 15 bases between them. Per germline, CDR1 SGHNT and CDR2 YENEEA. CDR3 size: 15 residues. CDR3 bases: TGTGCCAGCAGCTTAATACCGGAAAATCATTATGGCTACACCTTC. The encoded protein is CASSLIPENHYGYTF.

This clone was picked up a small number of times. The J gene is TRBJ2-7, the V gene TRBV7-7; D gene uncertain. Trimming cost V 3 bases and J 2 bases, with 11 bases left between them. The CDR3 contains 14 residues. The germline V gene encodes CDR1 SSHAT and CDR2 FNYEAQ (reference sequence). Here the CDR3 DNA reads TGTGCCAGCAGCTTGGCCCCAGGAGCCTACGAGCAGTACTTC. This gives the protein CASSLAPGAYEQYF.

This clone has more than one count but fewer than ten. The chain recombines TRBV5-1 with TRBJ2-5; 9 nucleotides agree with TRBD2. The CDR3 extends over 16 amino acids. The ends lost 4 bases at V and 5 bases at J; junction bases unmatched: 12. Looked up from germline, CDR1 is SGHRS and CDR2 is YFSETQ. Here the CDR3 DNA reads TGCGCCAGCAGCCATTTCGCGGGGGGGCCCAAGGAGACCCAGTACTTC. As protein: CASSHFAGGPKETQYF.

By share, this clone ranks as medium-sized. The rearrangement links TRBV19 to TRBJ1-1, with D hard to call. V shed 2 bases and J shed 1 base, with 5 bases lying between them. This CDR3 has 13 amino acids. Germline V lookup: CDR1 LNHDA, CDR2 SQIVND (reference sequence). This chain's CDR3 is CASSITENTEAFF. CDR3 nucleotides: TGTGCCAGTAGTATAACGGAGAACACTGAAGCTTTCTTT.

This clone was observed a handful of times. The chain has TRBV6-8 and TRBJ1-5; D ambiguous. Germline V gives CDR1 MNHGY, CDR2 SAAAGT. This CDR3 is built from 14 residues. V dropped 3 bases and J dropped 0 bases, with 6 bases sitting between them. The CDR3 sequence: CASSYFTSNQPQHF. CDR3 DNA: TGTGCCAGCAGTTATTTCACTAGCAATCAGCCCCAGCATTTT.

This clone has only a few counts. This sequence joins TRBV9 and TRBJ2-1, with TRBD1 matching over 9 bases. J was trimmed by 4 bases and V by 0 bases; bases with no gene match: 5. This CDR3 contains 16 residues. Germline lookup yields CDR1 SGDLS and CDR2 YYNGEE. CDR3 sequence reads: CASSVATGGPYNEQFF. The CDR3 bases are TGTGCCAGCAGCGTAGCTACAGGGGGCCCTTACAATGAGCAGTTCTTC.

The chain couples TRBV25-1 to TRBJ2-7; D is unclear. The CDR3 is 14 amino acids. The germline V gene has CDR1 MGHDK and CDR2 SYGVNS. V lost 4 bases, J lost 0 bases, and 10 bases lay in between. CDR3 sequence: CASSGRVHSYEQYF. The CDR3, as DNA: TGTGCCAGCAGTGGAAGGGTACACTCCTACGAGCAGTACTTC.

The V gene is TRBV19, the J gene TRBJ1-4; D perhaps matches TRBD1 (5 bases). The CDR3 has 14 amino acids. V lost 6 bases to trimming and J lost 5 bases, with 13 bases between them. Germline loops: CDR1 LNHDA, CDR2 SQIVND (reference sequence). Here the CDR3 reads CASSLRDLNEKLFF. In DNA, the CDR3 is TGTGCCAGTAGCCTCCGGGACTTAAATGAAAAACTGTTTTTT.

V usage is TRBV5-1 and J usage is TRBJ1-1; D may be TRBD1 (5 bases). The CDR3 is made up of 18 amino acids. CDR1 is SGHRS, CDR2 YFSETQ, per germline. The V and J ends lost 4 bases and 6 bases respectively, with 28 bases between them. In DNA form, the CDR3 reads TGCGCCAGCAGCATAGCCCTGCCCTTTGTACAGGAAGATCCTGAAGCTTTCTTT. It encodes CASSIALPFVQEDPEAFF.